Following are 26 T cell receptor beta chains from one sample sequenced in a study of graft-versus-host responses after intestinal transplantation. Sequenced by immunoSEQ multiplex PCR; TCRdb stores in-frame clones only, minus some. The sample records 100,000 or so clones, about 88% being singletons. Their recognized antigens are unknown. Sequencing used unstimulated CD4+ T cells sorted from spleen or lymph node cells, obtained before transplant. These receptors all stem from a human donor who was the organ donor for an intestinal transplant.

The chain carries TRBV7-2 and TRBJ2-5; D not certain. The CDR3 runs 14 residues. Trimming took 0 bases from V and 2 from J, leaving 7 bases between them. CDR1 is SGHTA, CDR2 FQGNSA, per germline. CDR3 sequence: CASSLALSQETQYF. DNA for the CDR3: TGTGCCAGCAGCTTAGCCCTCTCTCAAGAGACCCAGTACTTC.

The chain carries TRBV4-1 and TRBJ1-5, with a tentative D call TRBD1 (5 bases). The germline gives CDR1 MGHRA, CDR2 YSYEKL. The V and J ends lost 4 bases and 1 base respectively, with 11 bases between them. This CDR3 spans 15 amino acids. The CDR3 loop is CASSPFRDSNQPQHF. As DNA, the CDR3 is TGCGCCAGCAGCCCTTTCCGGGACAGCAATCAGCCCCAGCATTTT.

The chain has TRBV4-1 and TRBJ1-6; 8 nucleotides line up with TRBD1. This CDR3 has 17 amino acids. The germline CDR1 and CDR2 sequences are MGHRA and YSYEKL. The J segment lost 0 bases and the V segment lost 4 bases, leaving 5 bases of the junction unmatched. CDR3 sequence: CASSLRQGSSYNSPLHF. In DNA form, the CDR3 reads TGCGCCAGCAGCCTTCGACAGGGGAGCTCCTATAATTCACCCCTCCACTTT.

The CDR3 loop is CASSGARSSYNEQFF. In DNA form, the CDR3 reads TGCGCCAGCAGTGGGGCGCGGAGCTCCTACAATGAGCAGTTCTTC. The V and J genes are TRBV10-1 and TRBJ2-1; D remains ambiguous. The ends were cut back, 4 bases at V and 0 bases at J, with 10 bases in the middle. Germline V lookup: CDR1 WNHNN, CDR2 SYGVQD (reference sequence). The CDR3 loop spans 15 amino acids.

The chain couples TRBV13 to TRBJ1-2, with TRBD1 identical over 11 bases. Losses at the gene ends were 3 bases for V and 6 bases for J; bases not matched to a gene: 0. Germline loops: CDR1 PRHDT, CDR2 FYEKMQ (reference sequence). The CDR3 runs to 13 residues. CDR3 in DNA: TGTGCCAGCAGCTTGGACAGGGGGCATGGCTACACCTTC. It codes for CASSLDRGHGYTF.

This clone occurred a few times. The CDR3 DNA sequence: TGTGCCAGCAGAAAGAATCTACAGGCACCCCTCCACTTT. As protein: CASRKNLQAPLHF. The V call is TRBV7-2, the J call TRBJ1-6, with D perhaps TRBD1 (5 bases). CDR3 length: 13 residues. CDR1 and CDR2 (germline): SGHTA, FQGNSA. The V and J ends lost 6 bases and 11 bases respectively, with 14 bases between them.

Here the CDR3 reads CASSEGPGSPLHF. As DNA, the CDR3 is TGTGCCAGCAGTGAAGGCCCGGGGTCACCCCTCCACTTT. J is TRBJ1-6 and V is TRBV6-1; D remains unclear. The CDR3 sequence is 13 residues long. Germline CDR1 is MNHNS and CDR2 is SASEGT. V lost 1 base and J lost 10, with 8 bases in between.

The chain uses TRBV5-5 and TRBJ1-2; D not certain. The CDR3 loop spans 14 amino acids. CDR1 is SGHKS and CDR2 is YYEKEE in the germline V gene (reference sequence). Trimming took 0 bases from V and 4 from J, leaving 10 bases between them. The CDR3 DNA is TGTGCCAGCAGCTTGGCAAATGCCCTCTATGGCTACACCTTC. Residues: CASSLANALYGYTF. The full variable domain, in which reference TRBV5-5 and TRBJ1-2 provide the parts outside the CDR3, is DAGVTQSPTHLIKTRGQQVTLRCSPISGHKSVSWYQQVLGQGPQFIFQYYEKEERGRGNFPDRFSARQFPNYSSELNVNALLLGDSALYLCASSLANALYGYTFGSGTRLTVV.

In DNA form, the CDR3 reads TGCAGCGGAGGAGGGATGTGGGGCTACACCTTC. Encoded protein: CSGGGMWGYTF. This sequence joins TRBV29-1 and TRBJ1-2; no reliable D call. CDR1 is SQVTM, CDR2 ANQGSEA, per germline. Trimming left V 7 bases short and J 8 bases short, with 14 bases between. The CDR3 is made up of 11 amino acids. Full variable domain (remainder filled in from reference TRBV29-1 and TRBJ1-2): SAVISQKPSRDICQRGTSLTIQCQVDSQVTMMFWYRQQPGQSLTLIATANQGSEATYESGFVIDKFPISRPNLTFSTLTVSNMSPEDSSIYLCSGGGMWGYTFGSGTRLTVV.

V gene TRBV5-1 combines with J gene TRBJ2-2; 7 nucleotides match TRBD2. Germline CDR1 reads SGHRS; CDR2 reads YFSETQ. The junction had 4 bases not matched to a gene; V was cut back by 1 base and J by 4 bases. The CDR3 spans 15 residues. CDR3 in DNA: TGCGCCAGCAGCTTGCTCAGCGGGGCCACCGGGGAGCTGTTTTTT. Protein sequence: CASSLLSGATGELFF. The whole variable domain, remainder taken from reference TRBV5-1 and TRBJ2-2, is KAGVTQTPRYLIKTRGQQVTLSCSPISGHRSVSWYQQTPGQGLQFLFEYFSETQRNKGNFPGRFSGRQFSNSRSEMNVSTLELGDSALYLCASSLLSGATGELFFGEGSRLTVL.

The chain combines TRBV6-5 with TRBJ1-6; D is undetermined. V lost 2 bases to trimming and J lost 8 bases, with 10 bases between them. Germline V gene lookup returns CDR1 MNHEY and CDR2 SVGAGI. This CDR3 spans 14 amino acids. The DNA of the CDR3 is TGTGCCAGCAGTTACGAGGGTTCGGATTCACCCCTCCACTTT. Protein sequence: CASSYEGSDSPLHF.

The chain has TRBV15 and TRBJ1-4; D gene ambiguous. The V and J ends lost 4 bases and 5 bases respectively, with 14 bases between them. Germline V gene lookup returns CDR1 LNHNV and CDR2 YYDKDF (reference sequence). This CDR3 is 15 amino acids long. The CDR3 nucleotides read TGTGCCACCAGCAACGGAGCGTGGGAAAATGAAAAACTGTTTTTT. Encoded protein: CATSNGAWENEKLFF. Complete variable domain (other parts from reference TRBV15 and TRBJ1-4): DAMVIQNPRYQVTQFGKPVTLSCSQTLNHNVMYWYQQKSSQAPKLLFHYYDKDFNNEADTPDNFQSRRPNTSFCFLDIRSPGLGDTAMYLCATSNGAWENEKLFFGSGTQLSVL.

The CDR3 sequence is CASSPPMRQGEETQYF. CDR3 nucleotides: TGTGCCAGCTCACCACCGATGAGACAGGGGGAAGAGACCCAGTACTTC. This chain joins TRBV18 and TRBJ2-5; TRBD1 aligns across 9 bases. The junction had 5 bases not matched to a gene; V was cut back by 0 bases and J by 3 bases. The CDR3 length is 16 residues. The V gene's germline CDR1 is KGHSH and CDR2 LQKENI.

The chain links TRBV19 to TRBJ2-4, with D tentatively TRBD1 (5 bases). The CDR3 extends over 13 amino acids. Germline CDR1 and CDR2: LNHDA and SQIVND (reference sequence). V lost 4 bases and J lost 7, with 11 bases in between. CDR3 sequence: CASSTVGANIQYF. The CDR3 region has the DNA TGTGCCAGTAGTACCGTAGGGGCGAACATTCAGTACTTC.

The chain is built from TRBV5-8 and TRBJ1-2; 9 nucleotides match TRBD1. Germline loops: CDR1 SGHTS, CDR2 YDEGEE. Losses at the gene ends were 1 base for V and 7 bases for J; bases not matched to a gene: 17. The CDR3 length is 18 residues. The CDR3 is CASSLWSGTGIRPGGYTF. The CDR3 DNA reads TGTGCCAGCAGCTTGTGGTCCGGGACAGGGATTCGCCCGGGTGGCTACACCTTC.

Worth noting for this clone: The same CDR3 is also encoded by other DNA sequences in this sample. This chain connects TRBV5-1 to TRBJ2-2; 8 nucleotides line up with TRBD1. The CDR3 is 15 amino acids. Per the germline V gene, CDR1 is SGHRS and CDR2 is YFSETQ. After removal of 4 bases from V and 1 base from J, the junction contained 3 bases not matched to a gene. The CDR3 coding sequence is TGCGCCAGCAGCCCTGGGACAGGGAACACCGGGGAGCTGTTTTTT. Protein sequence: CASSPGTGNTGELFF. The variable domain in full, completed from reference TRBV5-1 and TRBJ2-2, reads KAGVTQTPRYLIKTRGQQVTLSCSPISGHRSVSWYQQTPGQGLQFLFEYFSETQRNKGNFPGRFSGRQFSNSRSEMNVSTLELGDSALYLCASSPGTGNTGELFFGEGSRLTVL.

In DNA form, the CDR3 reads TGTGCCAGCAGCCTTGAGGGGTCCTCCTACAATGAGCAGTTCTTC. Amino acid sequence: CASSLEGSSYNEQFF. The J gene is TRBJ2-1, the V gene TRBV7-2, with D tentatively TRBD1 or TRBD2 (5 bases each). The CDR3 loop spans 15 amino acids. V lost 5 bases and J lost 0, with 11 bases in between. Germline V lookup: CDR1 SGHTA, CDR2 FQGNSA.

The V gene is TRBV7-2, the J gene TRBJ2-3; D uncertain. Germline CDR1 SGHTA, CDR2 FQGNSA. This CDR3 spans 12 amino acids. Deletions cut 3 bases from V and 4 bases from J, with 5 bases between. DNA of the CDR3: TGTGCCAGCAGCTTTTATGCAGATACGCAGTATTTT. As protein: CASSFYADTQYF.

The chain is built from TRBV5-1 and TRBJ2-5; possible D gene TRBD1, 6 bases. Trimming shortened V by 2 bases and J by 5 bases, and 13 bases separated the two germline ends. This CDR3 has 14 amino acids. The germline V gene has CDR1 SGHRS and CDR2 YFSETQ. This CDR3 is CASSFVGADETQYF. The CDR3 nucleotides are TGCGCCAGCAGCTTCGTGGGGGCCGATGAGACCCAGTACTTC.

The gene calls are TRBV10-3 and TRBJ1-2; unclear D gene. The CDR3 length is 13 residues. Trimming shortened V by 4 bases and J by 2 bases, and 8 bases separated the two germline ends. Germline V gene lookup returns CDR1 ENHRY and CDR2 SYGVKD. CDR3 residues: CAISATENYGYTF. The CDR3 nucleotides read TGTGCCATCAGTGCAACAGAGAACTATGGCTACACCTTC.

This chain links TRBV6-6 with TRBJ1-4; 7 bases fit TRBD1. V shed 4 bases, J shed 5 bases, and the junction held 4 bases outside the gene matches. The germline V gene encodes CDR1 MNHNY and CDR2 SVGAGI (reference sequence). CDR3 length equals 14 residues. CDR3: CASSSGQINEKLFF. The CDR3 DNA is TGTGCCAGCAGTTCGGGACAGATAAATGAAAAACTGTTTTTT.

This chain joins TRBV18 and TRBJ1-1; no clear D gene. CDR3 length equals 18 residues. The germline gives CDR1 KGHSH, CDR2 LQKENI. Trimming shortened V by 3 bases and J by 0 bases, and 20 bases separated the two germline ends. The CDR3 nucleotides read TGTGCCAGCTCACCTCAGGTGGGTGGATCCCAAGTGAACACTGAAGCTTTCTTT. Residues: CASSPQVGGSQVNTEAFF. Full variable domain (outside the CDR3, taken from reference TRBV18 and TRBJ1-1): NAGVMQNPRHLVRRRGQEARLRCSPMKGHSHVYWYRQLPEEGLKFMVYLQKENIIDESGMPKERFSAEFPKEGPSILRIQQVVRGDSAAYFCASSPQVGGSQVNTEAFFGQGTRLTVV.

This chain joins TRBV4-1 and TRBJ2-6, with D hard to call. This CDR3 contains 20 residues. The germline gives CDR1 MGHRA, CDR2 YSYEKL. Trimming took off 4 bases at V and 0 bases at J, with 22 bases between the two ends. In DNA form, the CDR3 reads TGCGCCAGCAGCCGCCTGAGGAAAGAACCTTCTAGCTCTGGGGCCAACGTCCTGACTTTC. The encoded protein is CASSRLRKEPSSSGANVLTF.

The chain combines TRBV30 with TRBJ1-6; TRBD1 matches at 9 bases. Germline CDR1 GTSNPN, CDR2 SVGIG (reference sequence). The J segment lost 5 bases and the V segment lost 3 bases, leaving 2 bases of the junction unmatched. The CDR3 runs to 14 residues. The DNA for the CDR3 is TGTGCCTGGAGGGACAGGGGCCATAATTCACCCCTCCACTTT. It encodes CAWRDRGHNSPLHF.

V is TRBV2 and J is TRBJ1-1; weak D call: TRBD1 (6 bases). The CDR3 length is 12 residues. Germline lookup yields CDR1 SNHLY and CDR2 FYNNEI. Trimming pared 4 bases from V and 8 bases from J, leaving 11 bases between. The CDR3 reads CASSVRTAEAFF. CDR3 bases: TGTGCCAGCAGTGTTCGGACAGCCGAAGCTTTCTTT.

The gene calls are TRBV28 and TRBJ1-5; the D is unclear. The CDR3 is 15 amino acids. Germline assignment: CDR1 MDHEN and CDR2 SYDVKM. V was pared by 3 bases and J by 2 bases, with 11 bases between. The CDR3 DNA sequence: TGTGCCAGCAGTTTGAGTTCTTACGGCAATCAGCCCCAGCATTTT. Amino acids: CASSLSSYGNQPQHF. Using reference TRBV28 and TRBJ1-5 for the parts outside the CDR3, the full variable domain is DVKVTQSSRYLVKRTGEKVFLECVQDMDHENMFWYRQDPGLGLRLIYFSYDVKMKEKGDIPEGYSVSREKKERFSLILESASTNQTSMYLCASSLSSYGNQPQHFGDGTRLSIL.